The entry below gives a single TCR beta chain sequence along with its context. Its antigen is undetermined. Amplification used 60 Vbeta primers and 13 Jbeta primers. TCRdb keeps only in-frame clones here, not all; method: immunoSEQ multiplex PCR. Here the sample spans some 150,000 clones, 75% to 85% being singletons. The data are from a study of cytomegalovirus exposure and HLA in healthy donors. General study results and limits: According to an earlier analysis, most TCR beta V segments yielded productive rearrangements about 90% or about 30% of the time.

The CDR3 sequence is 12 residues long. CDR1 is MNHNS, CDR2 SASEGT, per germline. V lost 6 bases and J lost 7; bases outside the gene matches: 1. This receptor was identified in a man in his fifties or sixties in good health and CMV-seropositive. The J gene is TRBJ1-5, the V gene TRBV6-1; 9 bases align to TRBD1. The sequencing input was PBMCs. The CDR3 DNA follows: TGTGCCAGCAGGGACAGGGGACAGCCCCAGCATTTT. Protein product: CASRDRGQPQHF.